The 16 T cell receptor beta chains given below trace back to one sample, sequenced in a study of OX40 agonist ivuxolimab in advanced cancers. Assay used: immunoSEQ multiplex PCR; TCRdb lists only in-frame clones, some missing. Altogether around 100,000 clones are present, 90% being singletons, with the ten largest covering more than 0.15%. Sequencing used CD4+ or CD8+ T cells sorted from blood, obtained in a trial of the OX40 agonist ivuxolimab. The receptors were gathered from an adult with an advanced solid tumor such as melanoma, head and neck, liver or kidney cancer.

This chain joins TRBV4-1 and TRBJ2-2; 9 bases align to TRBD2. V shed 4 bases and J 0 bases; nucleotides not matched to a gene: 3. In germline, CDR1 is MGHRA, CDR2 YSYEKL. CDR3 length: 16 amino acids. The CDR3 sequence: CASSPVAGANTGELFF. In DNA form, the CDR3 reads TGCGCCAGCAGCCCCGTAGCGGGAGCGAACACCGGGGAGCTGTTTTTT.

This chain links TRBV6-1 with TRBJ1-1; D unresolved. The CDR3 is 13 amino acids. Trimming took 6 bases from V and 4 from J, leaving 12 bases between them. Germline V gene sequence: CDR1 MNHNS, CDR2 SASEGT. CDR3 bases: TGTGCCAGCAGCAAAGACCTGATCACTGAAGCTTTCTTT. Protein: CASSKDLITEAFF.

V is TRBV11-2 and J is TRBJ2-2; D not certain. Trimming stripped 0 bases from V and 0 bases from J, with 11 bases between. Per germline, CDR1 SGHAT and CDR2 FQNNGV. This CDR3 is 17 amino acids long. As DNA, the CDR3 is TGTGCCAGCAGCTTAGATCTATGGGGTGCGAACACCGGGGAGCTGTTTTTT. This sequence encodes CASSLDLWGANTGELFF.

The V gene is TRBV5-1, the J gene TRBJ2-7; TRBD1 matches 9 bases. The CDR3 runs 14 residues. V dropped 4 bases and J dropped 2; count of bases not matched to a gene: 4. Per germline, CDR1 SGHRS and CDR2 YFSETQ. The CDR3 is CASSRQGEAYEQYF. The DNA of the CDR3 is TGCGCCAGCAGCAGACAGGGGGAGGCCTACGAGCAGTACTTC.

The chain employs TRBV29-1 and TRBJ2-3; 8 bases line up with TRBD2. V was pared by 6 bases and J by 0 bases, with 11 bases of the junction left unmatched. There are 16 residues in the CDR3. CDR1 and CDR2 from the germline V gene are SQVTM and ANQGSEA. CDR3: CSVGGHSGKSTDTQYF. As DNA, the CDR3 is TGCAGCGTGGGGGGCCATAGCGGGAAAAGCACAGATACGCAGTATTTT.

This clone has a single count. The V call is TRBV7-9, the J call TRBJ1-1, with D hard to call. Looked up from germline, CDR1 is SEHNR and CDR2 is FQNEAQ (reference sequence). This CDR3 has 13 residues. Trimming took off 3 bases at V and 3 bases at J, with 8 bases between the two ends. The CDR3 reads CASSFSADTEAFF. For the CDR3, the DNA is TGTGCCAGCAGCTTTTCCGCGGACACTGAAGCTTTCTTT.

The rearrangement uses TRBV7-6 and TRBJ2-3; D unresolved. V was shortened by 3 bases and J by 6 bases, with 13 bases between the two germline ends. CDR1 and CDR2 from the germline V gene are SGHVS and FNYEAQ. This CDR3 contains 14 residues. Here the CDR3 DNA reads TGTGCCAGCAGCTTGGGTCCTTCTAGGGATACGCAGTATTTT. Protein: CASSLGPSRDTQYF.

The sample holds a few counts of this clone. The chain carries TRBV6-1 and TRBJ2-7, with unresolved D. CDR1 and CDR2 from the germline V gene are MNHNS and SASEGT. V lost 3 bases, J lost 0 bases, and 6 bases lay in between. This CDR3 has 13 residues. The DNA for the CDR3 is TGTGCCAGCAGTGAGCGGAACTCCTACGAGCAGTACTTC. It is translated as CASSERNSYEQYF.

The rearrangement joins TRBV7-9 to TRBJ2-3; TRBD2 matches at 10 bases. The V segment lost 6 bases and the J segment 6 bases; nucleotides outside the gene matches: 12. Germline V CDR1 and CDR2: SEHNR, FQNEAQ (reference sequence). The CDR3 is 16 amino acids. CDR3 in DNA: TGTGCCAGCAGGAGGGCTAGCGGGGGAGTACAGGATACGCAGTATTTT. This codes for CASRRASGGVQDTQYF. Full variable domain (remainder filled in from reference TRBV7-9 and TRBJ2-3): DTGVSQNPRHKITKRGQNVTFRCDPISEHNRLYWYRQTLGQGPEFLTYFQNEAQLEKSRLLSDRFSAERPKGSFSTLEIQRTEQGDSAMYLCASRRASGGVQDTQYFGPGTRLTVL.

This clone was seen only a few times. The CDR3 nucleotides are TGTGCCAGCAGCTTGGGGCGCACGAACACTGAAGCTTTCTTT. Translation gives CASSLGRTNTEAFF. The chain is built from TRBV5-4 and TRBJ1-1; no reliable D call. Trimming shortened V by 0 bases and J by 1 base, and 7 bases separated the two germline ends. CDR3 length equals 14 residues. The V gene's germline CDR1 is SGHNT and CDR2 YYREEE (reference sequence).

This clone was seen a single time. J is TRBJ1-5 and V is TRBV7-2; no firm D call. This CDR3 is 14 amino acids long. Germline lookup yields CDR1 SGHTA and CDR2 FQGNSA. Trimming removed 5 bases from V and 6 bases from J, with 14 bases in between. Here the CDR3 reads CASSGRAVGQPQHF. The CDR3 DNA sequence: TGTGCCAGCAGCGGGAGGGCGGTCGGTCAGCCCCAGCATTTT.

The chain uses TRBV30 and TRBJ1-3; D is uncertain. CDR3 length: 16 residues. V lost 2 bases and J 0 bases, leaving 14 bases between the germline ends. Germline V CDR1 and CDR2: GTSNPN, SVGIG (reference sequence). Here the CDR3 reads CAWSSEGTFSGNTIYF. CDR3 DNA: TGTGCCTGGAGTTCGGAGGGTACCTTCTCTGGAAACACCATATATTTT.

The CDR3 is CASSLGLAGDPTDTQYF. CDR3 DNA sequence: TGCGCCAGCAGCTTGGGGTTGGCGGGGGATCCCACAGATACGCAGTATTTT. This chain connects TRBV5-1 to TRBJ2-3; TRBD2 matches 7 bases. J was trimmed by 2 bases and V by 0 bases; bases with no gene match: 9. The CDR3 loop spans 17 amino acids. In germline, CDR1 is SGHRS, CDR2 YFSETQ.

The chain is built from TRBV30 and TRBJ1-5, with D possibly matching TRBD1 (6 bases). The CDR3 consists of 14 residues. Per germline, CDR1 GTSNPN and CDR2 SVGIG (reference sequence). The ends were cut back, 1 base at V and 4 bases at J, with 11 bases in the middle. The CDR3 loop reads CAWSEGGKNQPQHF. The CDR3 DNA reads as TGTGCCTGGAGTGAAGGGGGAAAAAATCAGCCCCAGCATTTT.

The rearrangement links TRBV10-2 to TRBJ2-3; 7 nucleotides line up with TRBD1. The CDR3 length is 12 residues. After removal of 9 bases from V and 5 bases from J, the junction contained 5 bases not matched to a gene. Germline V gene data show CDR1 as WSHSY and CDR2 as SAAADI. The CDR3 DNA reads as TGCGCCAGTACTGGGACAGTAGATACGCAGTATTTT. Translation: CASTGTVDTQYF.

The chain recombines TRBV27 with TRBJ1-5; D is ambiguous. Between the trimmed V and J ends, which lost 3 bases and 4 bases, there was a span of 10 bases. The CDR3 length is 14 residues. CDR1 is MNHEY and CDR2 is SMNVEV in the germline V gene (reference sequence). The CDR3 reads CASSFAVTNQPQHF. CDR3 in DNA: TGTGCCAGCAGTTTCGCAGTAACGAATCAGCCCCAGCATTTT.